This note documents a single T cell receptor beta chain sequence. The sample comes from a study of blood T cell repertoires in COVID-19. Germline V gene sequence: CDR1 MNHEY, CDR2 SMNVEV (reference sequence). V dropped 5 bases and J dropped 4 bases, with 15 bases sitting between them. The CDR3 has 15 amino acids. Sequencing used immunoSEQ multiplex PCR; TCRdb keeps in-frame clones, though not all of them. This table has more than 55,000 clones, 79% appearing once. The chain uses TRBV27 and TRBJ2-1; D gene unclear. The sequencing sample was made of peripheral blood. This sequence originates from a man in his 60s with acute or convalescent COVID-19. DNA for the CDR3: TGTGCCAGCAGTCCTGAACAACATATATACAATGAGCAGTTCTTC. Protein: CASSPEQHIYNEQFF.